These 11 T cell receptor beta chains came from one sample sequenced in a study of blood T cells in healthy people across ages. Sample-barcoded 5' priming and a J-beta primer mix drove a second PCR of about 6 to 11 cycles. TCRdb redid the calling of the 5' RACE reads with MiXCR, one entry per CDR3 protein. The data contain some 1.5 million distinct CDR3 sequences, around 40% of them singletons. The sequencing input was blood. The source of these receptors is a woman aged 18-30 years in good health.

Comments on this clonotype: One end of the junction does not line up with germline, which may come from a read error. The rearrangement uses TRBV27 and TRBJ1-6; possibly TRBD1 for D (5 bases). This CDR3 contains 16 residues. The germline CDR1 and CDR2 sequences are MNHEY and SMNVEV (reference sequence). Here the CDR3 reads CASSFGAGVHNSPPHF. CDR3 DNA sequence: TGTGCCAGCAGTTTTGGGGCAGGCGTTCATAATTCACCCCCCCACTTT.

This clonotype showed up just a few times. The rearrangement joins TRBV12-3 or TRBV12-4 to TRBJ2-3; D is undetermined. V was trimmed by 2 bases and J by 11 bases, leaving 5 bases between them. This CDR3 has 10 amino acids. CDR3 residues: CASSLSRQYF. In DNA, the CDR3 is TGTGCCAGCAGTTTATCAAGGCAGTATTTT.

This sequence joins TRBV11-1 and TRBJ2-1; 7 bases align to TRBD1. Germline V gives CDR1 SGHAT, CDR2 FQDESV (reference sequence). This CDR3 is 16 amino acids long. The V segment lost 5 bases and the J segment 1 base; nucleotides outside the gene matches: 8. CDR3 sequence (DNA): TGTGCCAGCAGCCCGCAGGGGGTCATTTCCTACAATGAGCAGTTCTTC. Encoded protein: CASSPQGVISYNEQFF.

V gene TRBV6-6 combines with J gene TRBJ2-7; D remains ambiguous. The CDR3 length is 15 residues. V lost 2 bases and J 3 bases, leaving 14 bases between the germline ends. Germline lookup yields CDR1 MNHNY and CDR2 SVGAGI (reference sequence). Written as DNA, the CDR3 is TGTGCCAGCAGTTACGTGGCACTTGGGCTCTACGAGCAGTACTTC. It is translated as CASSYVALGLYEQYF.

A note on this clonotype: This may come from a read error, since a much larger clone is one base off. This chain uses TRBV6-5 with TRBJ2-4; D is ambiguous. The CDR3 loop spans 13 amino acids. Trimming pared 0 bases from V and 15 bases from J, leaving 15 bases between. The germline V gene encodes CDR1 MNHEY and CDR2 SVGAGI. CDR3 nucleotide sequence: TGTGCCAGCAGTTACTCGTTTTCGGAGACCCTGTACTTC. Encoded protein: CASSYSFSETLYF.

The chain carries TRBV6-2 or TRBV6-3 and TRBJ2-7; 8 nucleotides align to TRBD2. This CDR3 comprises 16 residues. V shed 6 bases, J shed 2 bases, and the junction held 12 bases outside the gene matches. Germline V lookup: CDR1 MNHEY, CDR2 SVGEGT. The CDR3 region is CASSPGVAGITYEQYF. CDR3 DNA sequence: TGTGCCAGCAGCCCCGGGGTAGCGGGGATCACCTACGAGCAGTACTTC.

The rearrangement uses TRBV15 and TRBJ1-2; no reliable D call. The V end was cut by 3 bases, the J end by 4 bases, with 6 bases between. The CDR3 is made up of 12 amino acids. From germline, CDR1 is LNHNV and CDR2 YYDKDF (reference sequence). CDR3 DNA sequence: TGTGCCACCAGCAGCTTGGGCTATGGCTACACCTTC. Translation: CATSSLGYGYTF.

CDR3: CATSREAGSYEQYF. Here the CDR3 DNA reads TGTGCCACCAGCAGAGAGGCCGGATCCTACGAGCAGTACTTC. V is TRBV15 and J is TRBJ2-4, with D hard to call. Judging by the DNA end, TRBJ2-7 fits better; the J call may be wrong. The germline CDR1 and CDR2 sequences are LNHNV and YYDKDF (reference sequence). The CDR3 has 14 amino acids.

This clonotype has just a few counts. The V and J genes are TRBV30 and TRBJ1-2; D might be TRBD1 (5 bases). CDR3 length: 12 amino acids. Germline assignment: CDR1 GTSNPN and CDR2 SVGIG (reference sequence). Trimming stripped 8 bases from V and 0 bases from J, with 10 bases between. The CDR3 DNA is TGTGCCCGGGGGAATCCTAACTATGGCTACACCTTC. Its protein is CARGNPNYGYTF.

V gene TRBV29-1 combines with J gene TRBJ1-1, with D perhaps TRBD1 (6 bases). Germline V gene lookup returns CDR1 SQVTM and CDR2 ANQGSEA. V dropped 7 bases and J dropped 2 bases, with 14 bases sitting between them. The CDR3 extends over 13 amino acids. The CDR3 sequence is CSAPIGGNTEAFF. The CDR3 DNA sequence: TGCAGCGCCCCCATAGGGGGAAACACTGAAGCTTTCTTT.

This clonotype was seen more than once but under ten times. The chain joins TRBV4-3 to TRBJ1-2; no definite D call. Germline CDR1 LGHNA, CDR2 YSLEER. This CDR3 comprises 17 residues. Trimming took 1 base from V and 0 from J, leaving 15 bases between them. In nucleotides, the CDR3 is TGCGCCAGCAGCCAAGGGAGTGAAGCCAGACCTAACTATGGCTACACCTTC. It yields the protein CASSQGSEARPNYGYTF.